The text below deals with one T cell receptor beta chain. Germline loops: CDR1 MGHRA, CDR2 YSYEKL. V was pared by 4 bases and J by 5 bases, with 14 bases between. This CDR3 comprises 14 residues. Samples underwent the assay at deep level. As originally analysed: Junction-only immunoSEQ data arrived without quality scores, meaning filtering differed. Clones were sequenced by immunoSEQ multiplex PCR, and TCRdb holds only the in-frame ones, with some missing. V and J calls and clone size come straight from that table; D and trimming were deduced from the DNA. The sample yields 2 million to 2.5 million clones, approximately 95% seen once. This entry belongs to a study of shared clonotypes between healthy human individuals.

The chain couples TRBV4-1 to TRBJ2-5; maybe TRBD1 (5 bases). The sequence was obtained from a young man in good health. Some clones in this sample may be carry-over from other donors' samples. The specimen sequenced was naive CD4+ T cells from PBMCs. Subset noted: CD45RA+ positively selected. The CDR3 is CASSPRTPLETQYF. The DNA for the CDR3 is TGCGCCAGCAGCCCACGGACACCCCTGGAGACCCAGTACTTC.